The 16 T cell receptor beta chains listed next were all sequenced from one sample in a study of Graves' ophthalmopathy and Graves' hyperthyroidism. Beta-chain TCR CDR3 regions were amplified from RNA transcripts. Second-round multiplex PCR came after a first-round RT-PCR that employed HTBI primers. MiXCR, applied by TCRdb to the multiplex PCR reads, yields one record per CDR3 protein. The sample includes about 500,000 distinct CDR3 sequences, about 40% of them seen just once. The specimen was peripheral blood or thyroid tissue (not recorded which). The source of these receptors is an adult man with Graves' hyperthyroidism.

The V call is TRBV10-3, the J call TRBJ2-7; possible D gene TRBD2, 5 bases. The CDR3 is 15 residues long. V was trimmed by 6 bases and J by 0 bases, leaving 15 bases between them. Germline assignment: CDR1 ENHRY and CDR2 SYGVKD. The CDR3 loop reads CAIRRSGNSSYEQYF. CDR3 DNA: TGTGCCATCAGGAGATCGGGAAATAGCTCCTACGAGCAGTACTTC.

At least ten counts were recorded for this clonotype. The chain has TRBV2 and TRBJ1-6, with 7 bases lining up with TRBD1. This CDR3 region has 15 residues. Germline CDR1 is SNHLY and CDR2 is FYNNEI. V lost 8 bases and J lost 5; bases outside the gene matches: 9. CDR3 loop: CASYGQGDHNSPLHF. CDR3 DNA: TGTGCCAGCTACGGGCAGGGGGACCATAATTCACCCCTCCACTTT.

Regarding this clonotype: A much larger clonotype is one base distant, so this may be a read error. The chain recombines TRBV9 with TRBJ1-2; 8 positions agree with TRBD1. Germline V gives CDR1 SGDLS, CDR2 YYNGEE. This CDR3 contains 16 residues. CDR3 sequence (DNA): TGTGCCAGCAGCGCCGCCTCAGGGGGCGACGACTATAGCTACACCTTC. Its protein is CASSAASGGDDYSYTF.

In DNA form, the CDR3 reads TGTGCCAGCAGTCAGGGGACTAGCAGGAACACCGGGGAGCTGTTTTTT. It is translated as CASSQGTSRNTGELFF. The chain joins TRBV7-9 to TRBJ2-2, with 9 positions matching TRBD2. Trimming removed 6 bases from V and 1 base from J; junction bases left unmatched: 6. The CDR3 extends over 16 amino acids. Germline values: CDR1 SEHNR, CDR2 FQNEAQ (reference sequence).

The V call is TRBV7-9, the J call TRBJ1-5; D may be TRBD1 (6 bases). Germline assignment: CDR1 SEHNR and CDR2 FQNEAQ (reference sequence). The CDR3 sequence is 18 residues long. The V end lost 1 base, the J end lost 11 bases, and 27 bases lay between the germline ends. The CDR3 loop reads CASSLGQVGGPRQETQHF. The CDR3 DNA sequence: TGTGCCAGCAGCTTAGGCCAGGTCGGGGGGCCGAGGCAAGAGACCCAGCATTTT.

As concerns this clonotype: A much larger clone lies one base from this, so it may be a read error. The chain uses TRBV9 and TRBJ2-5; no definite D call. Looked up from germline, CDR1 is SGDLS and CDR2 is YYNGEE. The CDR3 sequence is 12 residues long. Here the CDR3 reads CASSYPQETKYF. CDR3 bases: TGTGCCAGCAGCTACCCTCAAGAGACCAAGTACTTC.

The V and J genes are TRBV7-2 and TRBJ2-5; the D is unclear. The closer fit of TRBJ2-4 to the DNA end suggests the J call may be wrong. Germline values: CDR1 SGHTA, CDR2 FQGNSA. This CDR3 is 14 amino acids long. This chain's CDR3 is CASTMVATKNIQYF. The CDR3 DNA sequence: TGTGCCAGCACCATGGTGGCCACTAAAAACATTCAGTACTTC.

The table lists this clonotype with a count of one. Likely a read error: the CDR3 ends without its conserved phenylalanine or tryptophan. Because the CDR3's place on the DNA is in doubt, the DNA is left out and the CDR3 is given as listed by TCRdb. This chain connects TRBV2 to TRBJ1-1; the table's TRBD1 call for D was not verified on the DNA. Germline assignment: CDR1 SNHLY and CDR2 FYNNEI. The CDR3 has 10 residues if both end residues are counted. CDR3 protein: CASSATPTGQ.

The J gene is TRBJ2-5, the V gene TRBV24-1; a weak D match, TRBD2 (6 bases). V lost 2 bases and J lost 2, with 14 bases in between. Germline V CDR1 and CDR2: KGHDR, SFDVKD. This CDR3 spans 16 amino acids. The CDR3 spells CATSDSLGLTQETQYF. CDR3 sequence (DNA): TGTGCCACCAGTGATTCACTCGGACTAACACAAGAGACCCAGTACTTC.

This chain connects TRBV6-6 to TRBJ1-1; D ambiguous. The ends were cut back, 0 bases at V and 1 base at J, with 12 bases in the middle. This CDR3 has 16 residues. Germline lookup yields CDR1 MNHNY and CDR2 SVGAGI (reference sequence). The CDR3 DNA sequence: TGTGCCAGCAGTTACTCAGGGCAGACGGGGAACACTGAAGCTTTCTTT. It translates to CASSYSGQTGNTEAFF.

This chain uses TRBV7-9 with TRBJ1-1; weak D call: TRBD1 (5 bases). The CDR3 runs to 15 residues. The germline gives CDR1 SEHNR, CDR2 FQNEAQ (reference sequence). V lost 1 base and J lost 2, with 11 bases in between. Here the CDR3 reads CASSLGLGANTEAFF. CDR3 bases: TGTGCCAGCAGCTTAGGCCTAGGGGCTAACACTGAAGCTTTCTTT.

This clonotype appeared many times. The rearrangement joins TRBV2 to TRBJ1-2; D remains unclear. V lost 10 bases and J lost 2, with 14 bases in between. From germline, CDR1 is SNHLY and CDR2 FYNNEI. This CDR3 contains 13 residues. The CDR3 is CATLPGPNYGYTF. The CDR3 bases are TGTGCCACCCTCCCCGGGCCAAACTATGGCTACACCTTC.

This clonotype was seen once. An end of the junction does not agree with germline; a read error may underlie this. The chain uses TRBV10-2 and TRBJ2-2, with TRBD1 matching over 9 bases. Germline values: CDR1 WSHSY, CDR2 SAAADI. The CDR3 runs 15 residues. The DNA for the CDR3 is TGCGCCAGCAGGAAGGGACAGGGAGGGACCGGGGAGCTGCTTTTT. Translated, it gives CASRKGQGGTGELLF.

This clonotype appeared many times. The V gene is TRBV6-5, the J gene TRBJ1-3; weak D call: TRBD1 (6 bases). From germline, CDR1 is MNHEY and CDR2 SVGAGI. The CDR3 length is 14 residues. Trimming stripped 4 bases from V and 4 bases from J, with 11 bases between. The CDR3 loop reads CASSSGHSGNTIYF. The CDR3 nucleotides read TGTGCCAGCAGTTCGGGACACTCAGGAAACACCATATATTTT.

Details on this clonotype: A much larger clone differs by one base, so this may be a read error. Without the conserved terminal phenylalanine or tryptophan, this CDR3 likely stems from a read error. CDR3 sequence reads: CASSWPTGMSDEAFL. The CDR3 region has the DNA TGTGCCAGCAGCTGGCCGACAGGGATGTCCGATGAAGCTTTCCTT. The chain joins TRBV5-4 to TRBJ1-1; 7 bases map to TRBD1. V was pared by 3 bases and J by 7 bases, with 12 bases of the junction left unmatched. Germline V gene lookup returns CDR1 SGHNT and CDR2 YYREEE (reference sequence). This CDR3 spans 15 amino acids.

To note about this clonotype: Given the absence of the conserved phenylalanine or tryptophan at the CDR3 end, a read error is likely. The CDR3 sequence: CSASGQLQEAQYL. In DNA, the CDR3 is TGCAGTGCTTCAGGACAGTTACAAGAGGCCCAGTACCTC. The V call is TRBV20-1, the J call TRBJ2-5; a possible D gene is TRBD1 (6 bases). In germline, CDR1 is DFQATT, CDR2 SNEGSKA (reference sequence). This CDR3 region has 13 residues.